This TCR beta chain was observed in a study of tumor-infiltrating lymphocytes in primary liver carcinoma. Study overall: The study obtained roughly 3.5 to 7.13 million productive TCRbeta reads per sample, similar across tissue types.

Unsorted whole blood served as the source of blood RNA, and germline DNA was extracted as well. V was cut by 3 bases and J by 0 bases, with 9 bases left in between. The germline gives CDR1 MDHEN, CDR2 SYDVKM. The CDR3 is made up of 15 amino acids. The authors made TCR beta cDNA from approximately 500 ng total RNA with a constant-region primer. What produced the TCR beta libraries was three nested multiplex PCR rounds using slightly modified ARM-PCR. A C-beta reverse primer was combined with TRBV1-TRBV30 forward primers in the first two PCR rounds, and each round had approximately 10 cycles. MiXCR was run by TCRdb on the multiplex PCR reads, yielding one entry per CDR3 protein. In the table there are 300,000 to 350,000 distinct CDR3 sequences, less than 75% of which are singletons.

This receptor was obtained from a man aged 40-49 years with primary liver carcinoma and hepatitis B virus infection. The chain couples TRBV28 to TRBJ2-1; D not certain. Sequences were obtained from peripheral blood. CDR3 coding DNA: TGTGCCAGCAGTTTGGAGCAAGACTCCTACAATGAGCAGTTCTTC. It encodes CASSLEQDSYNEQFF.